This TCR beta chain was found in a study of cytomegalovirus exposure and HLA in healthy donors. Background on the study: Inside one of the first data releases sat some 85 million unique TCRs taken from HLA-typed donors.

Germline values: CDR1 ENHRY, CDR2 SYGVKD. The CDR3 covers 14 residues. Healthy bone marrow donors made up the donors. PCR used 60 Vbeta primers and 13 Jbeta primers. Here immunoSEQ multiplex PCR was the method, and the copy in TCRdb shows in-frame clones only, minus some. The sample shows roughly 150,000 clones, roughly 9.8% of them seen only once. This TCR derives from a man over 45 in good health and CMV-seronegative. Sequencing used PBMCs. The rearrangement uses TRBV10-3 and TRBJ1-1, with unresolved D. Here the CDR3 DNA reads TGTGCTAACAGCGCGGAGGCCATGAACACTGAAGCTTTCTTT. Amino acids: CANSAEAMNTEAFF.